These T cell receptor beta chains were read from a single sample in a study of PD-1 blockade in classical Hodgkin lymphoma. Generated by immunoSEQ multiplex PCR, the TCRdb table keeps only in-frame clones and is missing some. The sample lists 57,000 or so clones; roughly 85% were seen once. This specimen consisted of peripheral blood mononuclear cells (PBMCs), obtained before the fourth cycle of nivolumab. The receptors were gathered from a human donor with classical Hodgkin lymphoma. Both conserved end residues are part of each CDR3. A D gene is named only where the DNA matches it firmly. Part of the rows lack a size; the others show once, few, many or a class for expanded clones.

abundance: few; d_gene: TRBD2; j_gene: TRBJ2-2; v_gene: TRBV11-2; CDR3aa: CASSSLAGGPPGELFF; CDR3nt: TGTGCCAGCAGCTCGCTAGCGGGGGGGCCCCCCGGGGAGCTGTTTTTT
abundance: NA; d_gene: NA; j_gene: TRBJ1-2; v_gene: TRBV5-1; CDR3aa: CASSLSHYGYTF; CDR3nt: TGCGCCAGCAGCTTGAGCCACTATGGCTACACCTTC
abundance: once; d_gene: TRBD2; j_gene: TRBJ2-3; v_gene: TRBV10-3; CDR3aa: CASQGHLAGNTDTQYF; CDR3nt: TGTGCCTCCCAGGGCCACCTAGCGGGTAACACAGATACGCAGTATTTT
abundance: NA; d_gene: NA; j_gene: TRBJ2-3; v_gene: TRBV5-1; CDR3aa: CASSFTGTSADTQYF; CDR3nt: TGCGCCAGCAGCTTCACCGGGACATCAGCGGATACGCAGTATTTT
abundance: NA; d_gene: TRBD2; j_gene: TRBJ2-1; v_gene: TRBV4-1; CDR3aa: CASSQDGLAGGASSYNEQFF; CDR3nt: TGCGCCAGCAGCCAAGATGGGCTAGCGGGGGGGGCTAGCTCCTACAATGAGCAGTTCTTC
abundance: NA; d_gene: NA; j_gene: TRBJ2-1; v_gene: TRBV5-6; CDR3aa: CASSYVGRNEQFF; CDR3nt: TGTGCCAGCAGCTATGTGGGTCGGAATGAGCAGTTCTTC
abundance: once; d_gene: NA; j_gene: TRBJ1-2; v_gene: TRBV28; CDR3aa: CASSPAGGAGWGYTF; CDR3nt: TGTGCCAGCAGCCCTGCCGGAGGGGCTGGGTGGGGCTACACCTTC
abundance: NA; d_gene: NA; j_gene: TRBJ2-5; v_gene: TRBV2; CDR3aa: CASSAQRLVGGETQYF; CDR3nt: TGTGCCAGCAGTGCCCAACGACTTGTTGGAGGTGAGACCCAGTACTTC
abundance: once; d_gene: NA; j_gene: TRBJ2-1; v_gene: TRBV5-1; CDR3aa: CASSLDPLGGNEQFF; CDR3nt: TGCGCCAGCAGCTTGGACCCTTTAGGGGGCAATGAGCAGTTCTTC
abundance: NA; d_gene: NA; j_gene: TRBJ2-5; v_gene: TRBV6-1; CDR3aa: CASSEFPFRTEETQYF; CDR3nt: TGTGCCAGCAGTGAATTTCCTTTTAGGACGGAAGAGACCCAGTACTTC
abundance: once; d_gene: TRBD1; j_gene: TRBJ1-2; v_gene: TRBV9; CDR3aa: CASSDGTGAPPRSF; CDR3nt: TGTGCCAGCAGCGACGGGACAGGGGCCCCTCCTCGTTCCTTC
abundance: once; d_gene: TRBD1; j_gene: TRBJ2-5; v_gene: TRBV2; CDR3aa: CASTGQGKFQETQYF; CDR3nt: TGTGCCAGCACGGGACAGGGCAAATTCCAAGAGACCCAGTACTTC
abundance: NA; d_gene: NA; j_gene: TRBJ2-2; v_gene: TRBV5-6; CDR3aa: CASSDAGRTPNTGELFF; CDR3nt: TGTGCCAGCAGCGACGCCGGTAGGACTCCGAACACCGGGGAGCTGTTTTTT
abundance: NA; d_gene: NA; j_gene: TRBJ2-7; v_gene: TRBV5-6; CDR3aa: CASSLGWENSYEQYF; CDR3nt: TGTGCCAGCAGCTTGGGGTGGGAGAACTCCTACGAGCAGTACTTC
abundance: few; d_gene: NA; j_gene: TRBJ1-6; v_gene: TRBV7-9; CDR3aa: CASSLGWGDSPLHF; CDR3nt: TGTGCCAGCAGCTTAGGGTGGGGTGATTCACCCCTCCACTTT
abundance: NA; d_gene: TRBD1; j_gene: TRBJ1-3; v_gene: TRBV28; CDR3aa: CATSGGRENTIYF; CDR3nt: TGTGCCACCTCAGGGGGGAGGGAGAACACCATATATTTT
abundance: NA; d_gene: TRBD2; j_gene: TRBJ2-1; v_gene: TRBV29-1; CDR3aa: CSVDSGGSYNEQFF; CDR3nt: TGCAGCGTTGATAGCGGGGGGTCTTACAATGAGCAGTTCTTC
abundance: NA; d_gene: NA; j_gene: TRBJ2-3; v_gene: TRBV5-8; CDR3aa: CASSLEFGDRTDTQYF; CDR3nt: TGTGCCAGCAGCTTGGAGTTCGGGGACCGCACAGATACGCAGTATTTT
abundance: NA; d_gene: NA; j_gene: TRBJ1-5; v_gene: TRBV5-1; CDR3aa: CASSLAGVNQPQHF; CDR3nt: TGCGCCAGCAGCTTGGCCGGGGTCAATCAGCCCCAGCATTTT
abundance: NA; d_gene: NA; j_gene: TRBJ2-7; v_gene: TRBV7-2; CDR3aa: CASSQIHEQYF; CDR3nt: TGTGCCAGCAGCCAGATCCACGAGCAGTACTTC
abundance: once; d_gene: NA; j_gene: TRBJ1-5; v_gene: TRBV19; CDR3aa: CASSIVGSQGGQPQHF; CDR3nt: TGTGCCAGTAGTATAGTAGGGTCTCAAGGGGGTCAGCCCCAGCATTTT
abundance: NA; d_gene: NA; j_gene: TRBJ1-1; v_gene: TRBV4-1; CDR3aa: CASSQENTEAFF; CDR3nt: TGCGCCAGCAGCCAAGAGAACACTGAAGCTTTCTTT
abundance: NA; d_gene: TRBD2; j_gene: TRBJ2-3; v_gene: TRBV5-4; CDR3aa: CASRSASASGGLYTQYF; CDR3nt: TGTGCCAGCAGGTCTGCTTCGGCTAGCGGGGGTCTGTATACGCAGTATTTT
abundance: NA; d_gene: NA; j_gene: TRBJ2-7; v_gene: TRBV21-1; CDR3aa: CASSKEVFYEQYF; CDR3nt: TGTGCCAGCAGCAAAGAGGTTTTCTACGAGCAGTACTTC
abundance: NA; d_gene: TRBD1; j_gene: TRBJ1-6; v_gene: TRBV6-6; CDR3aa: CASSPTGTAVNSPLHF; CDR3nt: TGTGCCAGCAGCCCAACCGGGACAGCAGTTAATTCACCCCTCCACTTT
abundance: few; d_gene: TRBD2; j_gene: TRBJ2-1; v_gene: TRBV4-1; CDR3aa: CASSQVSGLAQDNEQFF; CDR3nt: TGCGCCAGCAGCCAAGTCTCGGGACTAGCCCAAGACAATGAGCAGTTCTTC
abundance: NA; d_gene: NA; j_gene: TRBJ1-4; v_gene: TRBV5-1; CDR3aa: CASSLVGQNNEKLFF; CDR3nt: TGCGCCAGCAGCTTGGTTGGACAGAATAATGAAAAACTGTTTTTT
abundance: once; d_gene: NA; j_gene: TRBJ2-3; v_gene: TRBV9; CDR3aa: CASSVKNTDTQYF; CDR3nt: TGTGCCAGCAGCGTCAAAAACACAGATACGCAGTATTTT
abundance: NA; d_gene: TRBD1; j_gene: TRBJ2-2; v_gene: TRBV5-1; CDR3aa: CASSLAGQGLTGELFF; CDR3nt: TGCGCCAGCAGCTTGGCTGGACAGGGTTTAACCGGGGAGCTGTTTTTT
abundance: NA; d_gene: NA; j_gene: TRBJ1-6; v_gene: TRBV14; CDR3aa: CASSQAPTSPLHF; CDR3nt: TGTGCCAGCAGCCAAGCCCCGACATCACCCCTCCACTTT
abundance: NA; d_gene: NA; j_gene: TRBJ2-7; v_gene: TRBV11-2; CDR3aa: CASSLGAGWQYF; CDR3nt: TGTGCCAGCAGCTTAGGGGCAGGGTGGCAGTACTTC
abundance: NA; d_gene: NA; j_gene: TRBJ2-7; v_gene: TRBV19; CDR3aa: CASSELASHSYEQYF; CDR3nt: TGTGCCAGTAGTGAGCTGGCTTCCCATTCCTACGAGCAGTACTTC
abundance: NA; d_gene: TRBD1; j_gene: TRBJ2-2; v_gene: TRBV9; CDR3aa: CASSLTDRGNTGELFF; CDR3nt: TGTGCCAGCAGCTTGACGGACAGGGGGAACACCGGGGAGCTGTTTTTT
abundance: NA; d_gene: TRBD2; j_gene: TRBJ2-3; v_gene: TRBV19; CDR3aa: CASSTQRGVSDTQYF; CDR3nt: TGTGCCAGTAGTACCCAGCGGGGGGTATCAGATACGCAGTATTTT
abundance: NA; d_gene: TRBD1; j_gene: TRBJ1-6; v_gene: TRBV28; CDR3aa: CASSIGQGNSPLHF; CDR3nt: TGTGCCAGCAGTATTGGACAGGGTAATTCACCCCTCCACTTT
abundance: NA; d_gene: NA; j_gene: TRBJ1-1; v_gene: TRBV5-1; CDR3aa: CASSLEGSRGTEAFF; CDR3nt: TGCGCCAGCAGCTTAGAAGGGTCCAGGGGCACTGAAGCTTTCTTT
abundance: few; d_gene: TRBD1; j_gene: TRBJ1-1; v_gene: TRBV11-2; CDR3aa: CASRHYRGPNTEAFF; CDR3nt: TGTGCCAGCCGCCACTACAGGGGACCGAACACTGAAGCTTTCTTT
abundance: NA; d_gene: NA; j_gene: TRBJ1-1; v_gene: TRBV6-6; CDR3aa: CASSSRQMNTEAFF; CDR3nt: TGTGCCAGCAGTTCTCGACAGATGAACACTGAAGCTTTCTTT
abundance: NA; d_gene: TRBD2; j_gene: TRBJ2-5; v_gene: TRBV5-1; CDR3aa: CASSLVASGGETQYF; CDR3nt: TGCGCCAGCAGCTTGGTGGCTAGCGGGGGTGAGACCCAGTACTTC
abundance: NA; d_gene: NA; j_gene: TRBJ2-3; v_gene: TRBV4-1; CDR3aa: CASSQERFRKDTQYF; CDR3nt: TGCGCCAGCAGCCAAGAACGCTTTAGAAAGGATACGCAGTATTTT
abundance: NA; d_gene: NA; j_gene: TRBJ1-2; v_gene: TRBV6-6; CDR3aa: CAAADMPAQGYTF; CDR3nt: TGTGCCGCCGCCGACATGCCGGCACAAGGCTACACCTTC
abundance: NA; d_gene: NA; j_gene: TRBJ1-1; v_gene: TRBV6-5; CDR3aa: CASGPRGGTFF; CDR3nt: TGTGCCAGCGGCCCTAGGGGGGGTACTTTCTTT
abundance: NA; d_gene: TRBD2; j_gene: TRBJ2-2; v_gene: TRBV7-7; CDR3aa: CASSPVAGLNTGELFF; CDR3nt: TGTGCCAGCAGCCCGGTAGCGGGGCTAAACACCGGGGAGCTGTTTTTT
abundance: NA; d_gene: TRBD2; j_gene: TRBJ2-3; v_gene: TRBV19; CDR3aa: CASSTNRGGEFSDTQYF; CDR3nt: TGTGCCAGTAGTACCAACCGCGGGGGGGAGTTTTCAGATACGCAGTATTTT
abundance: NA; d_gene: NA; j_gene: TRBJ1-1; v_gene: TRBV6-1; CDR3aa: CASSEMATEAFF; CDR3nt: TGTGCCAGCAGTGAAATGGCTACTGAAGCTTTCTTT
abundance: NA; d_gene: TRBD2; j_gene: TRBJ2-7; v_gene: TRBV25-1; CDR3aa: CASTLRGGSYEQYF; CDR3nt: TGTGCCAGCACTCTCCGGGGGGGCTCCTACGAGCAGTACTTC
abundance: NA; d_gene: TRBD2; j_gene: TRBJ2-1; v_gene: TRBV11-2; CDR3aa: CASSRYTAGGPEQFF; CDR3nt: TGTGCCAGCAGTCGTTACACAGCGGGGGGGCCTGAGCAGTTCTTC
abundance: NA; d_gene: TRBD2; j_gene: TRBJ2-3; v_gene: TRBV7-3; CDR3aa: CASSYSGPTDTQYF; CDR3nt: TGTGCCAGCAGCTATAGCGGGCCCACAGATACGCAGTATTTT
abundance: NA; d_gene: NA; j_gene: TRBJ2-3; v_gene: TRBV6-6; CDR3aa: CASSPPTDTQYF; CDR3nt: TGTGCCAGCAGTCCCCCCACAGATACGCAGTATTTT
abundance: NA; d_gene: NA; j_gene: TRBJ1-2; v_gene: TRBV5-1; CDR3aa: CASSMDGRSQGGYTF; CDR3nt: TGCGCCAGCAGCATGGACGGCCGTTCGCAGGGAGGCTACACCTTC
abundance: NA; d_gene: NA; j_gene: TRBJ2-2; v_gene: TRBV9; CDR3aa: CASSVEGTKNTGELFF; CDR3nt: TGTGCCAGCAGCGTGGAGGGGACAAAGAACACCGGGGAGCTGTTTTTT
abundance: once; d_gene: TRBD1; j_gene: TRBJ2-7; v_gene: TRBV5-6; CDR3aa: CASSSLRDSLTEQYF; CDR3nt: TGTGCCAGCAGCAGTCTCCGGGACAGCCTTACCGAGCAGTACTTC
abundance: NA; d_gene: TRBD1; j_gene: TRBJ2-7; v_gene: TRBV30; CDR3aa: CAWSGTGGEQYF; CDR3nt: TGTGCCTGGAGTGGGACAGGGGGCGAGCAGTACTTC
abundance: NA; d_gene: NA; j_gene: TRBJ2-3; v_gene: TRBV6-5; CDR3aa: CASSYSHTDTQYF; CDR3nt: TGTGCCAGCAGTTACTCCCACACAGATACGCAGTATTTT
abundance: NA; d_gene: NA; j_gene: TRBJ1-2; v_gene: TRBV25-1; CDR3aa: CASSLDNYGYTF; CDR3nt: TGTGCCAGCAGTTTGGACAACTATGGCTACACCTTC